One sample yielded the 21 T cell receptor beta chains listed below, sequenced in a study of cytomegalovirus exposure and HLA in healthy donors. The PCR employed 60 Vbeta primers together with 13 Jbeta primers. Profiled with immunoSEQ multiplex PCR; TCRdb holds only in-frame clones, not every one. The repertoire has tens of thousands of clones, roughly 77% of them found once; the top ten carry approximately 10%. Material for sequencing was PBMCs. Receptor source: a human donor in good health.

The V call is TRBV6-1, the J call TRBJ2-7, with a weak D call TRBD1 (6 bases). The length of the CDR3 is 15 residues. Per the germline V gene, CDR1 is MNHNS and CDR2 is SASEGT. V dropped 1 base and J dropped 5 bases, with 15 bases sitting between them. CDR3: CASSEDDRPWDEQYF. As DNA, the CDR3 is TGTGCCAGCAGTGAAGACGACAGGCCTTGGGACGAGCAGTACTTC.

CDR3 DNA sequence: TGTGCCAGCAGCGGGGGACAGGGTGGAAACACCATATATTTT. As protein: CASSGGQGGNTIYF. The rearrangement uses TRBV9 and TRBJ1-3; the match to TRBD1 covers 9 bases. With V trimmed by 3 bases and J by 3 bases, 1 base remained unmatched. The germline CDR1 and CDR2 sequences are SGDLS and YYNGEE. The CDR3 extends over 14 amino acids.

This clone was detected a few times. This chain connects TRBV4-1 to TRBJ2-7; D is possibly TRBD1 (5 bases). CDR1 and CDR2 from the germline V gene are MGHRA and YSYEKL. The germline V and J ends were trimmed by 0 bases and 5 bases, with 11 bases remaining between them. CDR3 size: 14 residues. Written as DNA, the CDR3 is TGCGCCAGCAGCCAAGATCCGAAGGGGAACGAGCAGTACTTC. This codes for CASSQDPKGNEQYF.

V and J are TRBV5-5 and TRBJ1-1; tentatively, D is TRBD1 (6 bases). The ends were cut back, 0 bases at V and 1 base at J, with 13 bases in the middle. Germline V gene lookup returns CDR1 SGHKS and CDR2 YYEKEE (reference sequence). This CDR3 comprises 16 residues. CDR3 in DNA: TGTGCCAGCAGCTTGGCCGTAGGGACACCGAACACTGAAGCTTTCTTT. It specifies CASSLAVGTPNTEAFF.

This clone was seen a single time. The gene calls are TRBV2 and TRBJ2-3; 7 bases line up with TRBD2. The CDR3 consists of 12 residues. Germline V gene sequence: CDR1 SNHLY, CDR2 FYNNEI. The V gene end was trimmed by 10 bases and the J gene end by 0 bases; junction bases not matched to a gene: 1. The CDR3 loop reads CAKAGSTDTQYF. CDR3 DNA sequence: TGTGCCAAAGCGGGGAGCACAGATACGCAGTATTTT.

The chain uses TRBV28 and TRBJ2-1; unclear D gene. Germline V lookup: CDR1 MDHEN, CDR2 SYDVKM. Trimming left V 8 bases short and J 9 bases short, with 8 bases between. The CDR3 contains 10 residues. CDR3 DNA sequence: TGTGCCAGCCGCTCAGGTGAGCAGTTCTTC. Its translation is CASRSGEQFF.

The chain recombines TRBV7-9 with TRBJ1-1, with 7 bases lining up with TRBD1. The J segment lost 7 bases and the V segment lost 4 bases, leaving 9 bases of the junction unmatched. This CDR3 region has 14 residues. The germline V gene encodes CDR1 SEHNR and CDR2 FQNEAQ (reference sequence). CDR3 sequence (DNA): TGTGCCAGCAGCTCACGCCAGGGGGAGAATGAAGCTTTCTTT. Encoded protein: CASSSRQGENEAFF.

The chain employs TRBV27 and TRBJ2-7, with 10 bases fitting TRBD2. The V gene end was trimmed by 6 bases and the J gene end by 2 bases; junction bases not matched to a gene: 7. The length of the CDR3 is 15 residues. Germline loops: CDR1 MNHEY, CDR2 SMNVEV (reference sequence). In DNA, the CDR3 is TGTGCCAGCAGCTCCACTAGCGGGGTTACCTACGAGCAGTACTTC. Protein: CASSSTSGVTYEQYF.

V usage is TRBV28 and J usage is TRBJ2-7, with no clear D. This CDR3 comprises 11 residues. Germline lookup yields CDR1 MDHEN and CDR2 SYDVKM. Deletions cut 8 bases from V and 3 bases from J, with 8 bases between. The CDR3 loop reads CASALVYEQYF. The CDR3 DNA follows: TGTGCCAGCGCTTTAGTCTACGAGCAGTACTTC.

The V call is TRBV25-1, the J call TRBJ1-4; 9 bases fit TRBD1. Per the germline V gene, CDR1 is MGHDK and CDR2 is SYGVNS. Trimming took 4 bases from V and 8 from J; bases not matched to a gene: 14. This CDR3 spans 17 amino acids. CDR3 protein: CASSALGRGTGPEKLFF. CDR3 coding DNA: TGTGCCAGCAGTGCGTTGGGCCGCGGGACAGGGCCCGAAAAACTGTTTTTT.

The chain is built from TRBV21-1 and TRBJ1-2; TRBD1 was called by the table and not checked on the DNA. TRBV21-1 corresponds to a pseudogene. CDR3 length: 18 residues. The CDR3 DNA sequence: TGTGCCAGCACCCCTACTATACCCAGGGGGACCCTCTCCTATGGCTACACCTTC. As protein: CASTPTIPRGTLSYGYTF.

The count of this clone is one. The J gene is TRBJ2-4, the V gene TRBV7-6; 10 bases match TRBD2. The trim removed 4 bases at V and 9 bases at J, leaving 12 bases unmatched. Per germline, CDR1 SGHVS and CDR2 FNYEAQ. The CDR3 extends over 16 amino acids. CDR3 in amino acids: CASSSVPSGSAGIQYF. DNA of the CDR3: TGTGCCAGCAGCTCCGTACCTAGCGGGAGTGCGGGCATTCAGTACTTC.

The chain is built from TRBV11-2 and TRBJ2-7; D gene unclear. V lost 5 bases and J lost 7, with 15 bases in between. The CDR3 contains 13 residues. CDR1 SGHAT and CDR2 FQNNGV come from the germline V gene. CDR3 sequence (DNA): TGTGCCAGCAGCCTTTCGCCCTCCCGGGAGCAGTACTTC. Protein: CASSLSPSREQYF. Full variable domain (missing parts from reference TRBV11-2 and TRBJ2-7): EAGVAQSPRYKIIEKRQSVAFWCNPISGHATLYWYQQILGQGPKLLIQFQNNGVVDDSQLPKDRFSAERLKGVDSTLKIQPAKLEDSAVYLCASSLSPSREQYFGPGTRLTVT.

This chain uses TRBV19 with TRBJ1-1; tentative D call: TRBD1 (6 bases). The CDR3 length is 12 residues. V gave up 6 bases and J gave up 5 bases, with 10 bases separating them. Germline CDR1 and CDR2: LNHDA and SQIVND (reference sequence). In nucleotides, the CDR3 is TGTGCCAGTAGAGAAGGGGGAACTGAAGCTTTCTTT. Translating gives CASREGGTEAFF. Full variable domain (missing parts from reference TRBV19 and TRBJ1-1): DGGITQSPKYLFRKEGQNVTLSCEQNLNHDAMYWYRQDPGQGLRLIYYSQIVNDFQKGDIAEGYSVSREKKESFPLTVTSAQKNPTAFYLCASREGGTEAFFGQGTRLTVV.

This clone was recorded once. The chain has TRBV5-1 and TRBJ1-4, with TRBD1 as a possible D gene (5 bases). Trimming cost V 1 base and J 12 bases, with 22 bases left between them. The CDR3 runs to 16 residues. In germline, CDR1 is SGHRS, CDR2 YFSETQ. CDR3 nucleotides: TGCGCCAGCAGCTTGTCAGGGAACCCAATAGGAGAAGAACTGTTTTTT. Its translation: CASSLSGNPIGEELFF.

CDR3 sequence: CASTKTGRTDTQYF. The CDR3 DNA reads TGTGCCAGCACTAAGACAGGGAGGACAGATACGCAGTATTTT. The chain couples TRBV27 to TRBJ2-3, with a weak D call TRBD1 (7 bases). Trimming removed 7 bases at V and 3 bases at J, with 14 bases between. Germline loops: CDR1 MNHEY, CDR2 SMNVEV (reference sequence). The CDR3 contains 14 residues.

The V and J genes are TRBV28 and TRBJ2-1; 10 nucleotides match TRBD1. CDR3 size: 15 residues. J gave up 8 bases and V 8 bases, and 12 bases lay outside the gene matches. Germline lookup yields CDR1 MDHEN and CDR2 SYDVKM. The CDR3, as DNA: TGTGCCAGCTCAAGGCCGGGACAGGGGTTCGATGAGCAGTTCTTC. This codes for CASSRPGQGFDEQFF.

The chain carries TRBV28 and TRBJ2-1, with TRBD2 matching 9 bases. The CDR3 runs 16 residues. Germline assignment: CDR1 MDHEN and CDR2 SYDVKM. V shed 2 bases, J shed 9 bases, and the junction held 11 bases outside the gene matches. CDR3 region: CASSLIGGRADGEQFF. Here the CDR3 DNA reads TGTGCCAGCAGTTTAATCGGCGGGAGGGCCGATGGTGAGCAGTTCTTC.

J is TRBJ2-7 and V is TRBV5-1; D is perhaps TRBD2 (7 bases). This CDR3 has 16 amino acids. V was cut by 0 bases and J by 0 bases, with 13 bases left in between. Germline lookup yields CDR1 SGHRS and CDR2 YFSETQ. CDR3: CASSLAAGAGSYEQYF. CDR3 DNA: TGCGCCAGCAGCTTGGCGGCGGGGGCCGGCTCCTACGAGCAGTACTTC.

The chain combines TRBV28 with TRBJ2-7; D perhaps matches TRBD2 (6 bases). CDR1 is MDHEN, CDR2 SYDVKM, per germline. The ends were cut back, 10 bases at V and 2 bases at J, with 21 bases in the middle. The CDR3 runs to 15 residues. Here the CDR3 reads CATRSFASEAYEQYF. As DNA, the CDR3 is TGTGCCACCCGATCTTTTGCTAGCGAAGCCTACGAGCAGTACTTC. The full variable domain, its missing parts supplied by reference TRBV28 and TRBJ2-7, is DVKVTQSSRYLVKRTGEKVFLECVQDMDHENMFWYRQDPGLGLRLIYFSYDVKMKEKGDIPEGYSVSREKKERFSLILESASTNQTSMYLCATRSFASEAYEQYFGPGTRLTVT.

The chain carries TRBV19 and TRBJ1-1; tentative D call: TRBD1 (6 bases). Per the germline V gene, CDR1 is LNHDA and CDR2 is SQIVND (reference sequence). Trimming pared 6 bases from V and 4 bases from J, leaving 12 bases between. The length of the CDR3 is 13 residues. The CDR3 coding sequence is TGTGCCAGTAGCCCCAGGGGACCCACTGAAGCTTTCTTT. This codes for CASSPRGPTEAFF.